The rows below give T cell receptor beta chains drawn from one sample of a study of identical twins. TCRdb processed the 5' RACE reads anew with MiXCR; each CDR3 protein has one entry. The sample consists of about 730,000 distinct CDR3 sequences, 21% of them appearing once. The data were also submitted as part of a second study, on T cells expressing NK-cell markers.

The sequencing input was PBMCs. Receptors originate from a woman under 30 in good health. Both conserved end residues are part of each CDR3. D genes are given only for firm matches. The size field is filled for only some rows; it gives once, few, many or a size class.

abundance,j_gene,d_gene,v_gene,CDR3aa,CDR3nt
-,TRBJ2-7,TRBD2,TRBV3-1,CASSRVGLAGVEQYF,TGTGCCAGCAGCCGGGTCGGACTAGCGGGGGTCGAGCAGTACTTC
-,TRBJ2-6,TRBD2,TRBV12-3/TRBV12-4,CASQTGGGGANVLTF,TGTGCCAGCCAGACTGGGGGGGGAGGGGCCAACGTCCTGACTTTC
few,TRBJ2-1,-,TRBV29-1,CSVEQDNYNEQFF,TGCAGCGTTGAACAGGACAACTACAATGAGCAGTTCTTC
many,TRBJ2-1,-,TRBV12-3/TRBV12-4,CASRPGLRNEQFF,TGTGCCAGCAGACCCGGACTCCGCAATGAGCAGTTCTTC
-,TRBJ2-1,-,TRBV7-2,CASSARVEQFF,TGTGCCAGCAGCGCTCGTGTGGAGCAGTTCTTC
many,TRBJ2-7,-,TRBV12-3/TRBV12-4,CASSLRSLRYEQYF,TGTGCCAGCAGTTTAAGATCGCTTAGATACGAGCAGTACTTC
few,TRBJ2-2,-,TRBV20-1,CSARHHGENTGELFF,TGCAGTGCTAGACATCACGGGGAAAACACCGGGGAGCTGTTTTTT
many,TRBJ2-3,-,TRBV5-1,CASSLDRPSTDTQYF,TGCGCCAGCAGCTTGGACAGGCCTAGCACAGATACGCAGTATTTT
-,TRBJ2-5,-,TRBV6-1,CASRGSFGETQYF,TGTGCCAGCAGGGGCAGTTTCGGCGAGACCCAGTACTTC
few,TRBJ2-3,-,TRBV12-3/TRBV12-4,CASNPGSSGADTQYF,TGTGCCAGCAACCCTGGGAGTTCGGGGGCAGATACGCAGTATTTT
-,TRBJ2-7,-,TRBV27,CASSWGGGTFLPYEQYF,TGTGCCAGCAGTTGGGGAGGGGGCACATTTCTTCCCTACGAGCAGTACTTC
few,TRBJ2-5,TRBD1,TRBV12-3/TRBV12-4,CASSLVPGQAQETQYF,TGTGCCAGCAGTTTAGTACCGGGACAGGCTCAAGAGACCCAGTACTTC
many,TRBJ2-1,TRBD2,TRBV5-1,CASSTGLAGNEQFF,TGCGCCAGCAGCACGGGACTAGCGGGAAACGAGCAGTTCTTC
many,TRBJ2-6,-,TRBV10-1,CASSEGGSGANVLTF,TGCGCCAGCAGTGAGGGAGGGTCTGGGGCCAACGTCCTGACTTTC
many,TRBJ1-3,-,TRBV29-1,CSVAGTGNTIYF,TGCAGCGTGGCAGGGACTGGAAACACCATATATTTT
-,TRBJ2-1,-,TRBV24-1,CATSDPFNSRMQFF,TGTGCCACCAGTGATCCGTTCAACTCGAGAATGCAGTTCTTC
few,TRBJ2-5,-,TRBV7-8,CASSLGRQQETQYF,TGTGCCAGCAGCTTAGGGAGACAACAAGAGACCCAGTACTTC
few,TRBJ1-2,-,TRBV12-3/TRBV12-4,CASTPRLGFGGYTF,TGTGCCAGCACTCCTCGGTTGGGGTTTGGTGGCTACACCTTC
-,TRBJ1-5,-,TRBV2,CASTEAVRAQPQHF,TGTGCCAGCACTGAGGCAGTGCGGGCACAGCCCCAGCATTTT
few,TRBJ2-5,-,TRBV20-1,CSARANLQETQYF,TGCAGTGCTAGAGCGAACCTTCAAGAGACCCAGTACTTC
few,TRBJ2-1,-,TRBV7-2,CASSLFSRYNEQFF,TGTGCCAGCAGCTTATTTTCTCGTTACAATGAGCAGTTCTTC
few,TRBJ2-1,TRBD2,TRBV5-1,CASSPGGAPLGNEQFF,TGCGCCAGCAGCCCCGGGGGGGCCCCATTGGGCAATGAGCAGTTCTTC
many,TRBJ1-5,-,TRBV12-3/TRBV12-4,CASSFRAVNQPQHF,TGTGCCAGCAGTTTTAGGGCAGTGAATCAGCCCCAGCATTTT
many,TRBJ1-4,-,TRBV12-3/TRBV12-4,CASSLAMDGGVREKLFF,TGTGCCAGCAGTTTAGCCATGGACGGTGGGGTGCGGGAAAAACTGTTTTTT
few,TRBJ2-2,-,TRBV12-3/TRBV12-4,CASSEGANTGELFF,TGTGCCAGCAGCGAAGGGGCGAACACCGGGGAGCTGTTTTTT
-,TRBJ2-2,TRBD1,TRBV2,CASSEEKGQTNTGELFF,TGTGCCAGCAGTGAAGAGAAGGGACAGACTAACACCGGGGAGCTGTTTTTT
few,TRBJ1-1,-,TRBV12-3/TRBV12-4,CASSHELGEAFF,TGTGCCAGCAGCCATGAACTAGGTGAAGCTTTCTTT
many,TRBJ1-1,-,TRBV6-1,CASTINGGMNTEAFF,TGTGCCAGCACTATCAACGGGGGAATGAACACTGAAGCTTTCTTT
-,TRBJ2-1,-,TRBV3-1,CASSRTLNNEQFF,TGTGCCAGCAGCCGGACACTTAACAATGAGCAGTTCTTC
-,TRBJ2-5,TRBD2,TRBV20-1,CSARDSSGSYQETQYF,TGCAGTGCTAGAGATTCTAGCGGGAGTTACCAAGAGACCCAGTACTTC
-,TRBJ1-2,-,TRBV5-1,CASSYADGYGYTF,TGCGCCAGCAGCTACGCGGACGGCTATGGCTACACCTTC
many,TRBJ2-7,-,TRBV5-1,CASSLSASYEQYF,TGCGCCAGCAGCTTATCAGCGTCCTACGAGCAGTACTTC
once,TRBJ2-1,TRBD2,TRBV7-2,CASSELAASYNEQFF,TGTGCCAGCAGTGAACTAGCGGCGTCCTACAATGAGCAGTTCTTC
-,TRBJ2-7,TRBD2,TRBV4-1,CASSHSSGRTYEQYF,TGCGCCAGCAGCCACTCTAGCGGGAGAACCTACGAGCAGTACTTC
many,TRBJ2-3,-,TRBV12-3/TRBV12-4,CASSRWSTDTQYF,TGTGCCAGCAGTCGGTGGTCTACAGATACGCAGTATTTT
many,TRBJ2-2,TRBD1,TRBV27,CASSLLQGALGTGELFF,TGTGCCAGCAGTCTACTACAGGGGGCGTTAGGCACCGGGGAGCTGTTTTTT
-,TRBJ2-1,TRBD2,TRBV5-1,CASGRLAGDNEQFF,TGCGCCAGCGGCCGACTAGCGGGGGACAATGAGCAGTTCTTC
few,TRBJ1-1,-,TRBV20-1,CSASGQYTEAFF,TGCAGTGCAAGTGGACAGTACACTGAAGCTTTCTTT
-,TRBJ2-1,TRBD2,TRBV6-1,CASSALSGSSYNEQFF,TGTGCCAGCAGCGCCCTTAGCGGGAGCTCCTACAATGAGCAGTTCTTC
many,TRBJ2-7,-,TRBV10-3,CAAGPSVYEQYF,TGTGCAGCGGGCCCCTCGGTCTACGAGCAGTACTTC
-,TRBJ2-3,-,TRBV5-1,CASSLGELDTQYF,TGCGCCAGCAGCTTGGGGGAGTTAGATACGCAGTATTTT
few,TRBJ2-7,TRBD1,TRBV12-3/TRBV12-4,CASSRDRGGFYEQYF,TGTGCCAGCAGTCGGGACAGGGGTGGCTTCTACGAGCAGTACTTC
-,TRBJ2-2,TRBD2,TRBV11-2,CASSPGGGATSGMHGELFF,TGTGCCAGCAGCCCTGGGGGGGGTGCGACTAGCGGGATGCACGGGGAGCTGTTTTTT
few,TRBJ2-5,TRBD2,TRBV6-1,CASSEQPSGRETQYF,TGTGCCAGCAGTGAGCAACCTAGCGGGAGAGAGACCCAGTACTTC
-,TRBJ2-1,-,TRBV20-1,CSARVGSGGPAKFF,TGCAGTGCTAGAGTGGGGAGCGGAGGGCCTGCGAAGTTCTTC
-,TRBJ2-3,-,TRBV7-2,CASSWRVPPDTQYF,TGTGCCAGCAGTTGGAGGGTCCCACCCGATACGCAGTATTTT
few,TRBJ2-1,TRBD1,TRBV12-3/TRBV12-4,CASRPGTGASINEQFF,TGTGCCAGCAGGCCCGGGACAGGGGCTTCAATCAATGAGCAGTTCTTC
-,TRBJ1-4,TRBD1,TRBV12-3/TRBV12-4,CASSLDRGVEKLFF,TGTGCCAGCAGTCTCGACAGGGGAGTTGAAAAACTGTTTTTT
-,TRBJ2-1,-,TRBV20-1,CSASRLNNEQFF,TGCAGTGCTAGCCGTCTGAACAATGAGCAGTTCTTC
once,TRBJ2-5,TRBD2,TRBV11-2,CASSLTLLAGGTETQYF,TGTGCCAGCAGCCTCACCTTACTAGCGGGGGGTACGGAGACCCAGTACTTC
few,TRBJ1-5,-,TRBV20-1,CSARATGGGNQPQHF,TGCAGTGCCAGAGCGACGGGGGGTGGAAATCAGCCCCAGCATTTT
many,TRBJ2-7,TRBD2,TRBV20-1,CSARHSGLVYEQYF,TGCAGTGCTAGACATTCCGGACTAGTCTACGAGCAGTACTTC
-,TRBJ2-7,-,TRBV6-2/TRBV6-3,CASSSPRLSPIYEQYF,TGTGCCAGCAGTTCCCCTCGGTTAAGCCCTATCTACGAGCAGTACTTC
few,TRBJ2-1,TRBD2,TRBV5-1,CASSWSSGSLSNEQFF,TGCGCCAGCAGCTGGAGTAGCGGGAGCCTATCTAATGAGCAGTTCTTC
few,TRBJ2-7,-,TRBV6-5,CASSHRNTKGGEQYF,TGTGCCAGCAGTCACCGAAACACGAAGGGCGGCGAGCAGTACTTC
few,TRBJ2-2,-,TRBV20-1,CSTLGGTGELFF,TGCAGTACGCTGGGAGGCACCGGGGAGCTGTTTTTT
-,TRBJ1-1,-,TRBV2,CASSVLRTLGTEAFF,TGTGCCAGCAGTGTCTTACGGACTCTGGGCACTGAAGCTTTCTTT
few,TRBJ2-1,-,TRBV6-5,CASSYTRDEQFF,TGTGCCAGCAGTTATACCAGGGATGAGCAGTTCTTC
few,TRBJ2-1,TRBD2,TRBV12-3/TRBV12-4,CASSPRSGTSGYNEQFF,TGTGCCAGCAGCCCAAGATCCGGGACTAGCGGATACAATGAGCAGTTCTTC